These 9 T cell receptor beta chains were sequenced from one sample in a study of low-dose radiotherapy and immunotherapy resistance in tumors. Time point of the sample: after trial treatment. Treatment here: LDRT plus nivolumab, ipilimumab, low-dose cyclophosphamide and aspirin (RACIN trial). First-strand cDNA relied on TRAV- and TRBV-specific primers spanning alpha and beta chains. The authors amplified TCRs for around 20 PCR cycles with a constant-region primer and a V-primer adapter. Each CDR3 protein is one row after TCRdb ran MiXCR on the reads. In the table there are roughly 90,000 distinct CDR3 sequences, around a fifth of which are singletons. The sequencing used PBMCs, collected after low-dose radiotherapy plus immunotherapy. The receptors were sampled from a female donor with ovarian cancer.

At least ten counts were recorded for this clonotype. The chain joins TRBV29-1 to TRBJ2-1, with no clear D. Germline lookup yields CDR1 SQVTM and CDR2 ANQGSEA. The CDR3 has 14 residues. Trimming pared 7 bases from V and 0 bases from J, leaving 13 bases between. This chain's CDR3 is CSGKGHHSYNEQFF. The CDR3 nucleotides read TGCAGCGGTAAAGGGCACCACTCCTACAATGAGCAGTTCTTC.

This clonotype was detected only a few times. J is TRBJ1-6 and V is TRBV20-1, with 8 bases aligning to TRBD1. Germline V lookup: CDR1 DFQATT, CDR2 SNEGSKA (reference sequence). The CDR3 runs to 13 residues. The V and J ends lost 3 bases and 9 bases, in that order; junction bases with no gene match: 4. CDR3 sequence reads: CSARGTGPSPLHF. The CDR3 region has the DNA TGCAGTGCTAGGGGGACAGGTCCTTCACCCCTCCACTTT.

Many counts were recorded for this clonotype. This sequence joins TRBV20-1 and TRBJ2-2, with 9 bases aligning to TRBD2. V dropped 3 bases and J dropped 1; count of bases not matched to a gene: 6. The length of the CDR3 is 16 residues. Germline CDR1 is DFQATT and CDR2 is SNEGSKA (reference sequence). CDR3 bases: TGCAGTGCTAGGAGGGCGGGGGGGAGGAACACCGGGGAGCTGTTTTTT. Translating it yields CSARRAGGRNTGELFF.

As for this clonotype: A far larger clone is one nucleotide away, so this likely arose from a read error. The chain recombines TRBV6-5 with TRBJ2-7, with D hard to call. Germline CDR1 reads MNHEY; CDR2 reads SVGAGI. The CDR3 spans 15 residues. V gave up 2 bases and J gave up 2 bases, with 13 bases separating them. CDR3 nucleotide sequence: TGTGCCAGCAGTTACCCGGTGGGGAAGACCTACGAGCAGTACTTC. Protein product: CASSYPVGKTYEQYF.

This clonotype was counted ten times or more. The chain uses TRBV27 and TRBJ1-5, with 8 bases identical to TRBD1. This CDR3 region has 15 residues. The germline gives CDR1 MNHEY, CDR2 SMNVEV (reference sequence). V lost 2 bases to trimming and J lost 7 bases; unmatched junction nucleotides: 7. In DNA, the CDR3 is TGTGCCAGCAGTTTAGCAGGGGGCCTAGGCCAGCCCCAGCATTTT. It translates to CASSLAGGLGQPQHF.

The V call is TRBV19, the J call TRBJ2-7; 7 bases align to TRBD1. CDR1 is LNHDA, CDR2 SQIVND, per germline (reference sequence). This CDR3 comprises 13 residues. J gave up 5 bases and V 5 bases, and 6 bases lay outside the gene matches. The CDR3 nucleotides are TGTGCCAGTAGTCTAAACAGGGGCGACGAGCAGTACTTC. This translates into CASSLNRGDEQYF.

This clonotype was seen repeatedly, ten times or more. The CDR3 is CASTLGRTGNYEQYF. The CDR3 DNA reads TGTGCCAGCACCCTTGGGAGGACAGGGAACTACGAGCAGTACTTC. The chain couples TRBV6-2 or TRBV6-3 to TRBJ2-7, with 8 bases that match TRBD1. V lost 7 bases to trimming and J lost 3 bases; unmatched junction nucleotides: 11. The CDR3 is made up of 15 amino acids. CDR1 is MNHEY, CDR2 SVGEGT, per germline.

The genes are TRBV20-1 and TRBJ1-3; the D gene is possibly TRBD1 (6 bases). This CDR3 is built from 14 residues. Germline V gene data show CDR1 as DFQATT and CDR2 as SNEGSKA (reference sequence). Trimming pared 4 bases from V and 0 bases from J, leaving 10 bases between. In DNA, the CDR3 is TGCAGTGCTATGACAGGAGACTCTGGAAACACCATATATTTT. Amino acids: CSAMTGDSGNTIYF.

This clonotype appeared many times. The V and J genes are TRBV9 and TRBJ2-7; TRBD1 agrees at 7 bases. CDR1 is SGDLS and CDR2 is YYNGEE in the germline V gene. V was clipped by 2 bases and J by 3 bases; unmatched bases: 5. The CDR3 loop spans 14 amino acids. The CDR3 DNA is TGTGCCAGCAGCGTTGCCGGGACAGACTACGAGCAGTACTTC. Residues: CASSVAGTDYEQYF.